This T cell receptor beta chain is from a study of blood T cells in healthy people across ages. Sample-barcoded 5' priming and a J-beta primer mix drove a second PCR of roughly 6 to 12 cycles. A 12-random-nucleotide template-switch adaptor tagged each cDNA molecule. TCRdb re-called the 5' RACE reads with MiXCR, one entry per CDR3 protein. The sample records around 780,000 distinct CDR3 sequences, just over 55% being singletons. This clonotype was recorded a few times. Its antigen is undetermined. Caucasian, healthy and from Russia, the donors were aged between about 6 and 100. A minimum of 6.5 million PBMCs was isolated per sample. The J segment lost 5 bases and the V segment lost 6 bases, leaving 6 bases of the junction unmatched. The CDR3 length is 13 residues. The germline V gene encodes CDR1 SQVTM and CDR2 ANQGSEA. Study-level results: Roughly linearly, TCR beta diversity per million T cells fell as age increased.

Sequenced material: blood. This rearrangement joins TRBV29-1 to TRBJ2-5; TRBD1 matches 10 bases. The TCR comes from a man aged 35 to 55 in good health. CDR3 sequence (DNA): TGCAGCGTGGAGACAGGGGGCACGGAGACCCAGTACTTC. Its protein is CSVETGGTETQYF. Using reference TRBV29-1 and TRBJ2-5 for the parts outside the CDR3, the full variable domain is SAVISQKPSRDICQRGTSLTIQCQVDSQVTMMFWYRQQPGQSLTLIATANQGSEATYESGFVIDKFPISRPNLTFSTLTVSNMSPEDSSIYLCSVETGGTETQYFGPGTRLLVL.